Listed here are 10 T cell receptor beta chains from one sample, sequenced in a study of persistence of HIV-infected CD4 T cells. No antigen is known for these receptors. The libraries were made with immunoSEQ version 4 in survey mode. Measured with immunoSEQ multiplex PCR; TCRdb has only the in-frame clones, and not every one. The sample has about 37,000 clones; 87% are singletons. Nonspecific anti-CD3/anti-CD28 bead stimulation represents the broad CD4+ T cell repertoire. Responding CD4+ T cells were sorted by upregulation of both CD40 ligand and CD69. This specimen consisted of CD4+ T cells sorted from PBMCs after approximately 18-hour stimulation, obtained from a patient who received antiretroviral therapy. Receptors were obtained from an adult man with HIV who was CMV-seropositive.

This chain uses TRBV6-1 with TRBJ1-1; D is uncertain. Trimming removed 2 bases from V and 12 bases from J, with 22 bases in between. From germline, CDR1 is MNHNS and CDR2 SASEGT. The CDR3 is made up of 15 amino acids. The CDR3 nucleotides are TGTGCCAGCAGTGAAAATGGGCGGCGGCGAACACTGACTTTCTTT. Translated: CASSENGRRRTLTFF.

The V gene is TRBV5-4, the J gene TRBJ2-3; D tentatively reads TRBD1 or TRBD2 (6 bases each). Germline CDR1 SGHNT, CDR2 YYREEE (reference sequence). The CDR3 is 15 residues long. V shed 0 bases and J shed 2 bases, with 10 bases lying between them. The CDR3: CASSLDGGITDTQYF. The CDR3 nucleotides are TGTGCCAGCAGCTTGGACGGGGGCATCACAGATACGCAGTATTTT.

This chain joins TRBV2 and TRBJ2-2; D ambiguous. This CDR3 is built from 16 residues. The germline CDR1 and CDR2 sequences are SNHLY and FYNNEI. Deletions cut 1 base from V and 1 base from J, with 10 bases between. CDR3 region: CASSEELLQNTGELFF. CDR3 DNA: TGTGCCAGCAGTGAAGAGTTGCTACAGAACACCGGGGAGCTGTTTTTT.

This chain connects TRBV19 to TRBJ2-4; TRBD1 might be the D (6 bases). Germline CDR1 LNHDA, CDR2 SQIVND (reference sequence). The CDR3 is 13 amino acids. The V end lost 10 bases, the J end lost 4 bases, and 14 bases lay between the germline ends. CDR3 DNA sequence: TGTGCCACCACTACAGGGTTGAAAAACATTCAGTACTTC. Amino acid sequence: CATTTGLKNIQYF.

This chain joins TRBV27 and TRBJ2-2; D may correspond to TRBD1 or TRBD2 (5 bases each). CDR1 is MNHEY and CDR2 is SMNVEV in the germline V gene (reference sequence). The CDR3 runs to 16 residues. The V end lost 3 bases, the J end lost 2 bases, and 13 bases lay between the germline ends. The CDR3 nucleotides read TGTGCCAGCAGTTTCTACGGGACGGGAAACACCGGGGAGCTGTTTTTT. Translated: CASSFYGTGNTGELFF.

The rearrangement links TRBV27 to TRBJ1-1; 8 nucleotides match TRBD1. Germline-derived CDR1 and CDR2 are MNHEY and SMNVEV (reference sequence). Unmatched junction bases numbered 9, after V lost 5 bases and J lost 4 bases. The CDR3 consists of 15 residues. In nucleotides, the CDR3 is TGTGCCAGCAGTACAATCCAGGGGGCCGGCACTGAAGCTTTCTTT. This encodes CASSTIQGAGTEAFF.

This clone has more than one count but fewer than ten. This sequence joins TRBV3-1 (or the pseudogene TRBV3-2) and TRBJ1-2, with a tentative D call TRBD1 (5 bases). Trimming stripped 8 bases from V and 6 bases from J, with 19 bases between. CDR1 and CDR2 (germline): LGHDT, YNNKEL (reference sequence). This CDR3 has 14 residues. As DNA, the CDR3 is TGTGCCAGCTCAACGAGGGGAGTAGGGAATGGCTACACCTTC. As protein: CASSTRGVGNGYTF.

V and J are TRBV20-1 and TRBJ1-4, with D perhaps TRBD1 (5 bases). There are 11 residues in the CDR3. Germline CDR1 and CDR2: DFQATT and SNEGSKA (reference sequence). Trimming took 3 bases from V and 8 from J, leaving 7 bases between them. The CDR3 spells CSARSGEKLFF. For the CDR3, the DNA is TGCAGTGCTAGGTCAGGGGAAAAACTGTTTTTT.

The J gene is TRBJ1-1, the V gene TRBV5-1; 9 bases align to TRBD1. Germline lookup yields CDR1 SGHRS and CDR2 YFSETQ. V was pared by 3 bases and J by 4 bases, with 7 bases of the junction left unmatched. The CDR3 spans 15 residues. CDR3 DNA: TGCGCCAGCAGCTACACCGGGACAGGGAGCACTGAAGCTTTCTTT. Protein: CASSYTGTGSTEAFF.

The chain is built from TRBV6-4 and TRBJ2-5; D assignment may be TRBD1 or TRBD2 (5 bases each). V lost 6 bases, J lost 3 bases, and 11 bases lay in between. The CDR3 spans 13 residues. The V gene's germline CDR1 is MRHNA and CDR2 SNTAGT. CDR3 sequence: CASSRDHKETQYF. The CDR3 nucleotides read TGTGCCAGCAGCCGGGACCATAAAGAGACCCAGTACTTC.